Presented here are 6 T cell receptor beta chains from one specimen sequenced in a study of blood T cell repertoires in COVID-19. Profiling relied on immunoSEQ multiplex PCR, and the TCRdb table lists in-frame clones only, not all of them. The sample has 210,000 or so clones; 70% to 90% are singletons. The sequencing sample was made of PBMCs or T cells enriched from blood (not recorded which). The receptors stem from a young man who had recovered from COVID-19.

The chain is built from TRBV4-2 and TRBJ1-5; possible D gene TRBD1, 5 bases. Germline values: CDR1 LGHNA, CDR2 YNFKEQ. V was trimmed by 0 bases and J by 1 base, leaving 10 bases between them. The CDR3 totals 16 residues. The CDR3 loop reads CASSQEGGVSNQPQHF. The DNA for the CDR3 is TGTGCCAGCAGCCAAGAGGGAGGGGTGAGCAATCAGCCCCAGCATTTT.

The sample holds one count of this clone. The chain couples TRBV12-3 or TRBV12-4 to TRBJ2-5; no definite D call. The CDR3 length is 13 residues. V was cut by 3 bases and J by 2 bases, with 7 bases left in between. In nucleotides, the CDR3 is TGTGCCAGCAGTTTTTCGTTACAAGAGACCCAGTACTTC. Translated, it gives CASSFSLQETQYF.

This clone has only one observation. The chain's CDR3 is CASIRGGPSNEQFF. The CDR3 DNA is TGTGCCAGTATCCGGGGGGGTCCGAGCAATGAGCAGTTCTTC. The rearrangement uses TRBV19 and TRBJ2-1; TRBD2 aligns across 8 bases. Unmatched junction bases numbered 8, after V lost 7 bases and J lost 6 bases. The germline V gene encodes CDR1 LNHDA and CDR2 SQIVND (reference sequence). This CDR3 is 14 amino acids long.

This clone was observed a few times. The gene calls are TRBV5-4 and TRBJ1-2; the match to TRBD1 covers 9 bases. V trimming: 3 bases; J trimming: 5 bases; junction bases outside the gene matches: 8. CDR1 is SGHNT, CDR2 YYREEE, per germline (reference sequence). The CDR3 has 15 residues. CDR3 region: CASSSLNRGPYGYTF. The CDR3 region has the DNA TGTGCCAGCAGCTCATTAAACAGGGGGCCTTATGGCTACACCTTC.

The chain joins TRBV13 to TRBJ1-1, with 7 bases fitting TRBD1. Germline CDR1 PRHDT, CDR2 FYEKMQ (reference sequence). V lost 5 bases to trimming and J lost 4 bases; unmatched junction nucleotides: 7. This CDR3 contains 14 residues. CDR3 in amino acids: CASSHLNRGTEAFF. As DNA, the CDR3 is TGTGCCAGCAGCCACCTAAACAGGGGCACTGAAGCTTTCTTT.

The genes are TRBV2 and TRBJ1-1; 8 positions match TRBD1. With 2 bases clipped from V and 6 bases from J, the junction kept 11 bases outside the gene matches. CDR3 length: 16 amino acids. Germline V gene sequence: CDR1 SNHLY, CDR2 FYNNEI. CDR3 sequence: CASSEFGSGGFAEAFF. The CDR3 DNA sequence: TGTGCCAGCAGTGAATTTGGGTCAGGGGGCTTCGCTGAAGCTTTCTTT. The full variable domain, in which reference TRBV2 and TRBJ1-1 provide the parts outside the CDR3, is EPEVTQTPSHQVTQMGQEVILRCVPISNHLYFYWYRQILGQKVEFLVSFYNNEISEKSEIFDDQFSVERPDGSNFTLKIRSTKLEDSAMYFCASSEFGSGGFAEAFFGQGTRLTVV.